This T cell receptor beta chain originates from a study of T cell responses to AZD1222 COVID-19 vaccine. General study points: Nearly half of spike-specific TCRs reportedly target unmutated variant regions. Most donors were white British and more were female, and clonal diversity was possibly underestimated.

The assay was immunoSEQ multiplex PCR, and TCRdb's table has in-frame clones only and misses some. The table lists around 89,000 clones, approximately 89% of them singletons. Trimming removed 6 bases from V and 11 bases from J, with 16 bases in between. The CDR3 sequence is 12 residues long. The germline CDR1 and CDR2 sequences are SGHNT and YENEEA. As concerns this clone: Its antigen is unidentified.

Doses given second, at about 4 or about 12 weeks, were pooled. The chain couples TRBV11-3 to TRBJ1-1; D call uncertain. The origin of this receptor is an adult who received the AZD1222 COVID-19 vaccine. This specimen consisted of peripheral blood, obtained 28 days after the second AZD1222 dose. CDR3 DNA: TGTGCCAGCAGTCCAGGACCTACATCGGCTTTCTTT. Encoded protein: CASSPGPTSAFF. Drawing the rest from reference TRBV11-3 and TRBJ1-1, the complete variable domain is EAGVVQSPRYKIIEKKQPVAFWCNPISGHNTLYWYLQNLGQGPELLIRYENEEAVDDSQLPKDRFSAERLKGVDSTLKIQPAELGDSAVYLCASSPGPTSAFFGQGTRLTVV.